This T cell receptor (beta chain) was sequenced in a study of blood T cells in healthy people across ages. The CDR3 has 13 residues. The germline CDR1 and CDR2 sequences are MGHRA and YSYEKL. A sample-barcoded 5' primer and a J-beta primer mix were used in a second PCR of about 6 to 11 cycles. Unique molecular identifiers of 12 random nucleotides labeled each cDNA. TCRdb re-called the 5' RACE reads through MiXCR, storing one row per CDR3 protein. This sample has about 540,000 distinct CDR3 sequences, with about 25% found just once. For this clonotype: The junction and the germline gene differ at one end; a read error may be behind it.

These same records also appear under a second study, on T cells of mothers and their children. That publication notes: Donors comprised three healthy Caucasian mothers plus their six children.

The V and J genes are TRBV4-1 and TRBJ2-3; no clear D gene. The material sequenced was blood. The TCR was taken from a boy younger than 18 in good health. As DNA, the CDR3 is TGTGCCAGCAGCCAAGACTCACCAGATACGCAGTATTTT. Its protein product is CASSQDSPDTQYF.